The 5 T cell receptor beta chains in this list originate from one sample, sequenced in a study of blood T cell repertoires in COVID-19. Sequenced by immunoSEQ multiplex PCR; TCRdb stores in-frame clones only, minus some. Of roughly 140,000 clones detected, around four fifths appear once; the ten largest clones hold more than 5%. Sequencing was carried out using PBMCs or T cells enriched from blood (not recorded which). The receptor set was obtained from a woman in her thirties or forties who had recovered from COVID-19.

The chain links TRBV12-1 to TRBJ2-2; the tabulated D call, TRBD2, remains unverified against the DNA. TRBV12-1 is marked as a pseudogene. The CDR3 is 16 residues long. As DNA, the CDR3 is TGTGCCAGCAGCTTTTTAGGGGGGGCTTGCACCGGGGAGCTGTTTTTT. This gives the protein CASSFLGGACTGELFF.

The rearrangement uses TRBV5-1 and TRBJ1-6, with 9 bases aligning to TRBD1. The length of the CDR3 is 16 residues. Per the germline V gene, CDR1 is SGHRS and CDR2 is YFSETQ. V lost 0 bases to trimming and J lost 7 bases; unmatched junction nucleotides: 5. For the CDR3, the DNA is TGCGCCAGCAGCTTGGACAGGGGGCGTGAGAATTCACCCCTCCACTTT. Translation: CASSLDRGRENSPLHF.

The V call is TRBV6-2 or TRBV6-3, the J call TRBJ1-1; D is perhaps TRBD1 (5 bases). The CDR3 extends over 14 amino acids. CDR1 and CDR2 from the germline V gene are MNHEY and SVGEGT. The V end lost 2 bases, the J end lost 4 bases, and 11 bases lay between the germline ends. The DNA for the CDR3 is TGTGCCAGCAGTTACGCGGGGAGGGGCACTGAAGCTTTCTTT. Its translation is CASSYAGRGTEAFF.

This rearrangement joins TRBV14 to TRBJ1-6, with D possibly being TRBD1 (6 bases). The V and J ends lost 4 bases and 7 bases respectively, with 11 bases between them. The CDR3 is made up of 14 amino acids. The germline CDR1 and CDR2 sequences are SGHDN and FVKESK. CDR3 sequence reads: CASSLDRRNSPLHF. Here the CDR3 DNA reads TGTGCCAGCAGCCTCGACAGGCGGAATTCACCCCTCCACTTT.

This clone rates as medium-sized. The chain is built from TRBV2 and TRBJ1-5; D unresolved. This CDR3 has 13 amino acids. The V end was cut by 3 bases, the J end by 4 bases, with 7 bases between. Germline CDR1 and CDR2: SNHLY and FYNNEI. The CDR3 coding sequence is TGTGCCAGCAGTGAGTCTAGTAATCAGCCCCAGCATTTT. Translated: CASSESSNQPQHF.